Shown below are 31 T cell receptor beta chains from a single sample sequenced in a study of T-cell memory formation after mild COVID-19. TCRdb passed the 5' RACE reads through MiXCR, listing each CDR3 protein once. The sample has around 340,000 distinct CDR3 sequences, 13% seen once. Sequencing input: PBMCs or a T cell subset sorted from them (not recorded which). The origin of the receptors is a man aged 18 to 30 who had mild COVID-19 (a few samples of this study predate the infection). Cell type and time point are not known.

This clonotype has ten or more counts. This chain connects TRBV29-1 to TRBJ2-5; D is unclear. V was trimmed by 6 bases and J by 5 bases, leaving 7 bases between them. The germline V gene encodes CDR1 SQVTM and CDR2 ANQGSEA. This CDR3 has 10 residues. This CDR3 reads CSVETETQYF. The DNA of the CDR3 is TGCAGCGTCGAAACGGAGACCCAGTACTTC.

This clonotype showed up just a few times. The chain carries TRBV5-1 and TRBJ1-2; 8 nucleotides align to TRBD1. V was clipped by 3 bases and J by 3 bases; unmatched bases: 7. The CDR3 loop spans 15 amino acids. CDR1 and CDR2 (germline): SGHRS, YFSETQ. The CDR3 here is CASSSDRGLDYGYTF. CDR3 sequence (DNA): TGCGCCAGCAGCTCAGACAGGGGCCTAGACTATGGCTACACCTTC.

The sample holds a few counts of this clonotype. V usage is TRBV11-2 and J usage is TRBJ2-3, with D uncertain. Germline V gene data show CDR1 as SGHAT and CDR2 as FQNNGV. The ends were cut back, 0 bases at V and 1 base at J, with 14 bases in the middle. The CDR3 loop spans 17 amino acids. The CDR3 is CASSLDVWGGGTDTQYF. The CDR3 DNA sequence: TGTGCCAGCAGCTTAGACGTTTGGGGTGGGGGCACAGATACGCAGTATTTT.

The chain uses TRBV7-9 and TRBJ1-1, with no clear D. V was trimmed by 0 bases and J by 6 bases, leaving 11 bases between them. There are 14 residues in the CDR3. The germline CDR1 and CDR2 sequences are SEHNR and FQNEAQ (reference sequence). The DNA of the CDR3 is TGTGCCAGCAGCTTAGCTGGTATTAAGGCTGAAGCTTTCTTT. Protein: CASSLAGIKAEAFF.

V and J are TRBV14 and TRBJ2-3; D is undetermined. V was cut by 2 bases and J by 8 bases, with 8 bases left in between. This CDR3 has 12 residues. Germline lookup yields CDR1 SGHDN and CDR2 FVKESK. The DNA of the CDR3 is TGTGCCAGCAGCCAAAGCTCCGGTACGCAGTATTTT. It yields the protein CASSQSSGTQYF.

This clonotype was observed a handful of times. A junction boundary mismatches the germline segment, possibly from a read error. This CDR3 is CASSLDLIYGYTF. DNA of the CDR3: TGTGCCAGCAGCTTAGACCTTATCTATGGCTACACCTTC. The rearrangement uses TRBV12-3 or TRBV12-4 and TRBJ1-2, with no clear D. CDR3 length equals 13 residues.

This clonotype came up a few times. The V call is TRBV7-2, the J call TRBJ1-4; D may be TRBD1 (6 bases). The germline V gene has CDR1 SGHTA and CDR2 FQGNSA. Trimming took 3 bases from V and 8 from J, leaving 7 bases between them. CDR3 length equals 12 residues. The CDR3: CASSLDREKLFF. Here the CDR3 DNA reads TGTGCCAGCAGCTTGGACAGAGAAAAACTGTTTTTT.

The genes are TRBV6-1 and TRBJ2-7; possibly TRBD2 for D (5 bases). Germline CDR1 is MNHNS and CDR2 is SASEGT. V gave up 10 bases and J gave up 2 bases, with 15 bases separating them. The CDR3 has 13 amino acids. This CDR3 reads CATRGQMTYEQYF. CDR3 nucleotide sequence: TGTGCCACCCGAGGGCAGATGACCTACGAGCAGTACTTC.

This clonotype turned up a few times. The V gene is TRBV7-9, the J gene TRBJ2-1, with 7 bases fitting TRBD2. Germline V gives CDR1 SEHNR, CDR2 FQNEAQ (reference sequence). CDR3 length equals 15 residues. V was clipped by 5 bases and J by 8 bases; unmatched bases: 12. The CDR3 loop reads CASSPWGGEGDEQFF. CDR3 DNA: TGTGCCAGCAGCCCCTGGGGGGGGGAGGGCGATGAGCAGTTCTTC.

This clonotype was observed many times. V usage is TRBV30 and J usage is TRBJ2-3; D is possibly TRBD2 (6 bases). The V end was cut by 5 bases, the J end by 0 bases, with 18 bases between. Germline CDR1 reads GTSNPN; CDR2 reads SVGIG (reference sequence). CDR3 length: 16 residues. CDR3 coding DNA: TGTGCCTGGGCGACTAGAGGGACCCCTAGCACAGATACGCAGTATTTT. Its protein product is CAWATRGTPSTDTQYF.

This clonotype showed up many times. This sequence joins TRBV5-1 and TRBJ1-1; D is uncertain. The CDR3 is made up of 14 amino acids. The germline V gene encodes CDR1 SGHRS and CDR2 YFSETQ. V lost 0 bases, J lost 0 bases, and 6 bases lay in between. CDR3 nucleotides: TGCGCCAGCAGCTTGGAGGGAGTGAACACTGAAGCTTTCTTT. Translating gives CASSLEGVNTEAFF.

There are a few counts of this clonotype. V gene TRBV7-2 combines with J gene TRBJ2-3; D remains ambiguous. With 0 bases removed from V and 6 bases from J, the gap between germline ends came to 10 bases. Germline-derived CDR1 and CDR2 are SGHTA and FQGNSA. The CDR3 has 14 amino acids. Here the CDR3 DNA reads TGTGCCAGCAGCTTAGCGAAGGCCTCCGATACGCAGTATTTT. Translation gives CASSLAKASDTQYF.

The genes are TRBV12-3 or TRBV12-4 and TRBJ1-1, with TRBD1 matching 9 bases. The CDR3 contains 14 residues. Unmatched junction bases numbered 6, after V lost 5 bases and J lost 5 bases. The CDR3 loop is CASSGTGWNTEAFF. In DNA form, the CDR3 reads TGTGCCAGCAGTGGGACAGGGTGGAATACTGAAGCTTTCTTT.

The CDR3 loop reads CASSPLGAGANVLTF. The CDR3 DNA is TGCGCCAGCAGTCCCCTGGGGGCTGGGGCCAACGTCCTGACTTTC. The chain couples TRBV4-1 to TRBJ2-6, with D possibly called TRBD1 or TRBD2 (5 bases each). The CDR3 runs 15 residues. V lost 6 bases and J 2 bases, leaving 11 bases between the germline ends. Germline values: CDR1 MGHRA, CDR2 YSYEKL.

The table lists this clonotype with a few counts. The chain employs TRBV7-9 and TRBJ1-4; a possible D gene is TRBD1 (6 bases). The CDR3 sequence is 15 residues long. Trimming took off 5 bases at V and 7 bases at J, with 17 bases between the two ends. The germline V gene has CDR1 SEHNR and CDR2 FQNEAQ (reference sequence). The CDR3 region is CASSPNTGRGEKLFF. CDR3 nucleotides: TGTGCCAGCAGCCCGAATACAGGGAGAGGTGAAAAACTGTTTTTT. Supplemented by reference TRBV7-9 and TRBJ1-4, the full variable domain reads DTGVSQNPRHKITKRGQNVTFRCDPISEHNRLYWYRQTLGQGPEFLTYFQNEAQLEKSRLLSDRFSAERPKGSFSTLEIQRTEQGDSAMYLCASSPNTGRGEKLFFGSGTQLSVL.

The rearrangement links TRBV6-6 to TRBJ2-7; 9 nucleotides line up with TRBD1. From germline, CDR1 is MNHNY and CDR2 SVGAGI (reference sequence). The CDR3 extends over 14 amino acids. CDR3 region: CTTRLGDRAYEQYV. The CDR3 nucleotides read TGTACGACCAGGTTGGGGGACAGGGCCTACGAGCAGTACGTC.

This clonotype was seen a handful of times. The chain is built from TRBV11-1 and TRBJ2-1, with D perhaps assigned TRBD1 or TRBD2 (5 bases each). Trimming cost V 5 bases and J 9 bases, with 11 bases left between them. The CDR3 spans 12 residues. The germline V gene has CDR1 SGHAT and CDR2 FQDESV (reference sequence). CDR3: CASSEGSVEQFF. CDR3 coding DNA: TGTGCCAGCAGCGAGGGGTCAGTTGAGCAGTTCTTC.

This clonotype was counted at least ten times. This chain links TRBV5-1 with TRBJ2-1; TRBD1 or TRBD2 may be the D gene (5 bases each). Trimming left V 4 bases short and J 5 bases short, with 16 bases between. CDR1 SGHRS and CDR2 YFSETQ come from the germline V gene. The CDR3 spans 15 residues. The CDR3 protein is CASSATGRRDNEQFF. The DNA for the CDR3 is TGCGCCAGCAGCGCGACGGGACGCAGAGACAATGAGCAGTTCTTC.

V and J are TRBV12-3 or TRBV12-4 and TRBJ1-5, with TRBD1 matching 7 bases. With 10 bases clipped from V and 2 bases from J, the junction kept 5 bases outside the gene matches. The CDR3 spans 13 residues. Here the CDR3 reads CATRGQGNQPQHF. CDR3 coding DNA: TGTGCCACCCGTGGACAGGGCAATCAGCCCCAGCATTTT.

V gene TRBV5-1 combines with J gene TRBJ1-4; TRBD1 might be the D (5 bases). Germline values: CDR1 SGHRS, CDR2 YFSETQ. The CDR3 extends over 14 amino acids. Trimming pared 5 bases from V and 8 bases from J, leaving 16 bases between. The CDR3 loop is CASSGTVTKEKLFF. The CDR3 bases are TGCGCCAGCAGTGGGACGGTCACCAAGGAAAAACTGTTTTTT.

This chain joins TRBV4-1 and TRBJ2-1; either TRBD1 or TRBD2 may supply D (5 bases each). Per germline, CDR1 MGHRA and CDR2 YSYEKL. V lost 3 bases and J 12 bases, leaving 21 bases between the germline ends. This CDR3 contains 15 residues. CDR3 DNA sequence: TGCGCCAGCAGCCATCTTCCGGGACCCGAAAGGGGGCAGTTCTTC. This sequence encodes CASSHLPGPERGQFF.

The chain combines TRBV7-9 with TRBJ1-1, with 7 bases aligning to TRBD1. CDR1 SEHNR and CDR2 FQNEAQ come from the germline V gene (reference sequence). V dropped 8 bases and J dropped 3; count of bases not matched to a gene: 6. The CDR3 covers 13 residues. The CDR3 is CASVDRVDTEAFF. CDR3 DNA sequence: TGTGCCAGCGTCGACAGGGTGGACACTGAAGCTTTCTTT.

This clonotype was counted a few times. The chain combines TRBV13 with TRBJ1-2, with TRBD1 as a possible D gene (5 bases). V lost 5 bases and J 4 bases, leaving 20 bases between the germline ends. Per germline, CDR1 PRHDT and CDR2 FYEKMQ (reference sequence). The CDR3 runs 16 residues. The chain's CDR3 is CASSILFRDSSYGYTF. The CDR3 nucleotides are TGTGCCAGCAGCATCCTCTTCCGGGACTCTAGCTATGGCTACACCTTC.

This clonotype has only a few counts. The chain combines TRBV7-8 with TRBJ2-5, with D maybe TRBD2 (6 bases). Germline CDR1 SGHVS, CDR2 FQNEAQ. The CDR3 runs 13 residues. Trimming stripped 7 bases from V and 6 bases from J, with 15 bases between. The DNA for the CDR3 is TGTGCCAGCACCCAGCGGCGGGGAAAGACCCAGTACTTC. This translates into CASTQRRGKTQYF.

This clonotype was found a few times. The chain links TRBV5-5 to TRBJ2-1, with TRBD2 identical over 10 bases. In germline, CDR1 is SGHKS, CDR2 YYEKEE (reference sequence). CDR3 length: 16 amino acids. The V and J ends lost 4 bases and 0 bases, in that order; junction bases with no gene match: 4. In DNA form, the CDR3 reads TGTGCCAGCAGCGGTAGCGGGGGGAGCTCCTACAATGAGCAGTTCTTC. The encoded protein is CASSGSGGSSYNEQFF.

V usage is TRBV5-6 and J usage is TRBJ2-1; 9 bases match TRBD1. The length of the CDR3 is 14 residues. Germline V lookup: CDR1 SGHDT, CDR2 YYEEEE. The trim removed 3 bases at V and 8 bases at J, leaving 6 bases unmatched. The CDR3 here is CASSWGQGGDEQFF. In DNA form, the CDR3 reads TGTGCCAGCAGCTGGGGACAGGGTGGGGATGAGCAGTTCTTC. The entire variable domain, with the rest obtained from reference TRBV5-6 and TRBJ2-1, is as follows: DAGVTQSPTHLIKTRGQQVTLRCSPKSGHDTVSWYQQALGQGPQFIFQYYEEEERQRGNFPDRFSGHQFPNYSSELNVNALLLGDSALYLCASSWGQGGDEQFFGPGTRLTVL.

This clonotype has a count of ten or more. The chain uses TRBV7-9 and TRBJ2-2; maybe TRBD2 (7 bases). Looked up from germline, CDR1 is SEHNR and CDR2 is FQNEAQ (reference sequence). The CDR3 sequence is 17 residues long. V was shortened by 5 bases and J by 4 bases, with 20 bases between the two germline ends. The CDR3 loop reads CASSPPGRGARTGELFF. DNA for the CDR3: TGTGCCAGCAGCCCCCCCGGACGGGGGGCGCGCACCGGGGAGCTGTTTTTT. Based on the CDR3 plus reference TRBV7-9 and TRBJ2-2, the full variable domain is DTGVSQNPRHKITKRGQNVTFRCDPISEHNRLYWYRQTLGQGPEFLTYFQNEAQLEKSRLLSDRFSAERPKGSFSTLEIQRTEQGDSAMYLCASSPPGRGARTGELFFGEGSRLTVL.

This clonotype turned up a few times. The chain has TRBV7-8 and TRBJ2-3; 12 nucleotides line up with TRBD2. J was trimmed by 1 base and V by 3 bases; bases with no gene match: 2. This CDR3 spans 16 amino acids. Germline V gives CDR1 SGHVS, CDR2 FQNEAQ. The CDR3 protein is CASSFRLAGGTDTQYF. CDR3 DNA: TGTGCCAGCAGCTTCCGACTAGCGGGGGGCACAGATACGCAGTATTTT.

This clonotype was detected ten times or more. The V gene is TRBV24-1, the J gene TRBJ2-2; D remains unclear. This CDR3 region has 17 residues. The germline CDR1 and CDR2 sequences are KGHDR and SFDVKD. V lost 0 bases, J lost 6 bases, and 16 bases lay in between. The CDR3 nucleotides are TGTGCCACCAGTGATTTGCAAGGTCGGCCTGAAGCCGGGGAGCTGTTTTTT. It yields the protein CATSDLQGRPEAGELFF.

This clonotype was observed a handful of times. This sequence joins TRBV18 and TRBJ1-1; D not resolved. The V gene lost 6 bases and the J gene lost 6 bases, with 14 bases spanning the gap. The germline gives CDR1 KGHSH, CDR2 LQKENI. This CDR3 contains 13 residues. In nucleotides, the CDR3 is TGTGCCAGCTCGCCTCCAGGAGTGTCTGAAGCTTTCTTT. It yields the protein CASSPPGVSEAFF.

The chain recombines TRBV18 with TRBJ1-1; TRBD1 is a possible D gene (5 bases). The CDR3 loop spans 16 amino acids. V was clipped by 0 bases and J by 6 bases, with 17 bases between them. The germline V gene has CDR1 KGHSH and CDR2 LQKENI. In DNA, the CDR3 is TGTGCCAGCTCACCACCGTGGGCCAGGGTGGCGGCTGAAGCTTTCTTT. Protein product: CASSPPWARVAAEAFF.